This T cell receptor beta chain was sequenced during a study of blood T cell repertoires in COVID-19. Study context: Spain, Italy and the United States supplied samples that represented acute and convalescent COVID-19.

Sequencing was performed with immunoSEQ multiplex PCR; in TCRdb, only in-frame clones are kept and a portion is missing. In the table there are tens of thousands of clones, 85% to 90% of which are singletons. The CDR3 sequence is 15 residues long. V shed 5 bases, J shed 3 bases, and the junction held 4 bases outside the gene matches. In germline, CDR1 is SQVTM, CDR2 ANQGSEA. This receptor was identified in an elderly man with active COVID-19. This sequence joins TRBV29-1 and TRBJ2-2; 12 nucleotides agree with TRBD2. The specimen was peripheral blood. The CDR3 reads CSVTWTSGDTGELFF. The CDR3, as DNA: TGCAGCGTTACCTGGACTAGCGGGGACACCGGGGAGCTGTTTTTT.